This TCR beta chain stems from a study of T cells expressing NK-cell markers. Study context: Seven donors tested HCMV-seropositive and one tested seronegative among the eight sequenced. Study-wide results and limits: A few donors' CD3+CD56-NKG2C+ cells were dominated by the same clonotypes. Nothing established the HCMV specificity of expanded NKG2C+ T cell clones.

Germline CDR1 and CDR2: MNHEY and SVGAGI. This CDR3 spans 13 amino acids. As concerns this clonotype: Its antigen is not identified.

Template switching by 5'RACE with UMIs generated the TCR beta cDNA. From its re-call of the 5' RACE reads, TCRdb lists each CDR3 protein once, without DNA. This sample carries 400,000 or so distinct CDR3 sequences, with around 10% going to the ten biggest clones. This receptor was obtained from a woman between 45 and 60 years old in good health. The chain combines TRBV6-5 with TRBJ2-7; TCRdb gives TRBD1 as the D gene, but with no DNA this cannot be confirmed. The sequenced sample consisted of blood T cells: a sorted CD56 or NKG2C T cell subset, CD4+ or CD8+ T cells, or bulk PBMC T cells (not recorded which). CDR3 sequence: CASRDRGGSEQYF.